The clone carrying this T cell receptor (beta chain) was detected only a few times. The antigen remains undetermined. The source of the sample is a study of neoadjuvant nivolumab and ipilimumab in lung cancer. Study as a whole: Patients got nivolumab 3 mg/kg on days 1, 15 and 29; combination added ipilimumab 1 mg/kg day 1. Study-wide points: Only a single major-pathologic-response sample was available for clonality analysis. Resected tumors had greater TCR richness and clonality than uninvolved lung. Blood richness before therapy tracked richness in tumors resected after neoadjuvant therapy.

TCRdb keeps only in-frame clones here, not all; method: immunoSEQ multiplex PCR. The top ten clones hold approximately 4.6% of a sample with tens of thousands of clones, around nine tenths of them seen once. V shed 0 bases and J shed 15 bases, with 13 bases lying between them. Germline V lookup: CDR1 SGHNT, CDR2 YYREEE (reference sequence). This CDR3 has 12 residues. The rearrangement uses TRBV5-4 and TRBJ2-1; the D gene could be TRBD1 or TRBD2 (5 bases each). This TCR was recovered from an adult with non-small cell lung cancer. This material consisted of peripheral blood, taken after neoadjuvant nivolumab, alone or with ipilimumab, at or shortly before surgery. The CDR3 nucleotides are TGTGCCAGCAGCTTGGATGAGGGGTGGCTGTTCTTC. This encodes CASSLDEGWLFF. The whole variable domain, filled in from reference TRBV5-4 and TRBJ2-1, reads ETGVTQSPTHLIKTRGQQVTLRCSSQSGHNTVSWYQQALGQGPQFIFQYYREEENGRGNFPPRFSGLQFPNYSSELNVNALELDDSALYLCASSLDEGWLFFGPGTRLTVL.